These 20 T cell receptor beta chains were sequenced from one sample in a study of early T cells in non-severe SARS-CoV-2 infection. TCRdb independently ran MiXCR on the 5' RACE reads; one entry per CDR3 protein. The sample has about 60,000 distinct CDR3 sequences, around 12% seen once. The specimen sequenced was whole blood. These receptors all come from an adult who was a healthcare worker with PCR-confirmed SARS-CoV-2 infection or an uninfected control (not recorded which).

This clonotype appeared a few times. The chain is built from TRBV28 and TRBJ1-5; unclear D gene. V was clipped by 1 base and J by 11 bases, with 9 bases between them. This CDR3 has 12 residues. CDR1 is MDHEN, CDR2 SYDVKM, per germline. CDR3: CASSLYRQAQHF. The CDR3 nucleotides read TGTGCCAGCAGTTTATATAGGCAGGCCCAGCATTTT.

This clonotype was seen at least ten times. This CDR3 reads CASATGSGRAGEQYF. CDR3 nucleotides: TGCGCCAGCGCTACCGGGAGCGGGAGAGCGGGGGAGCAGTACTTC. The rearrangement joins TRBV4-1 to TRBJ2-7; 8 bases line up with TRBD2. V gave up 8 bases and J gave up 7 bases; unmatched junction bases: 16. From germline, CDR1 is MGHRA and CDR2 YSYEKL. The CDR3 has 15 residues.

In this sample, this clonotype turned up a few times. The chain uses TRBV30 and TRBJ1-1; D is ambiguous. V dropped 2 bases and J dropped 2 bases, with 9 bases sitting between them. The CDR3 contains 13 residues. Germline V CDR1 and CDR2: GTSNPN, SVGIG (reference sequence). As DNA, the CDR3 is TGTGCCTGGAGTTACGCGGGCAACACTGAAGCTTTCTTT. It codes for CAWSYAGNTEAFF.

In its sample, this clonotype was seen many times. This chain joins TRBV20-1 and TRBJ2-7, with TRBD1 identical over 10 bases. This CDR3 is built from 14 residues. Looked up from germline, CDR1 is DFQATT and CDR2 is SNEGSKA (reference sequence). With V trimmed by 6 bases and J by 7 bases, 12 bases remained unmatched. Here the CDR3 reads CSAPRRDRGEEQYF. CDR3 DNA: TGCAGTGCCCCTCGGCGGGACAGGGGTGAGGAGCAGTACTTC.

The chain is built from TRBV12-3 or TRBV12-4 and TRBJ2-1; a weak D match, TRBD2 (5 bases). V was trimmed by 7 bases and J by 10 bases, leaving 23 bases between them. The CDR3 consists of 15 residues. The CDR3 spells CASTTTGGRLREQFF. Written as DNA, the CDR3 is TGTGCCAGCACCACCACCGGTGGGAGATTGAGGGAGCAGTTCTTC.

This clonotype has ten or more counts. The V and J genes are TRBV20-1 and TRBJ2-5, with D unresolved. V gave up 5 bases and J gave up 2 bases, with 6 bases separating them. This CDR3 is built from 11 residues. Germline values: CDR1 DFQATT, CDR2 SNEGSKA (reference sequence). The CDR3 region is CSARMQETQYF. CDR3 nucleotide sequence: TGCAGTGCTCGGATGCAAGAGACCCAGTACTTC.

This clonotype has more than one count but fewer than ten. DNA of the CDR3: TGTGCCAGCAGTTTATACAGAACCTATGAAGCTTTCTTT. Protein: CASSLYRTYEAFF. This chain links TRBV28 with TRBJ1-1; D is uncertain. Between the trimmed V and J ends, which lost 1 base and 7 bases, there was a span of 10 bases. Looked up from germline, CDR1 is MDHEN and CDR2 is SYDVKM. The CDR3 has 13 amino acids.

The CDR3 DNA is TGTGCCAGCAGCCCCAGCGGGGGTGTGACCTACGAGCAGTACTTC. Translating gives CASSPSGGVTYEQYF. V and J are TRBV7-3 and TRBJ2-7, with 8 bases identical to TRBD2. Germline values: CDR1 SGHTA, CDR2 FQGTGA. V was clipped by 5 bases and J by 2 bases; unmatched bases: 8. CDR3 size: 15 residues. Combining the CDR3 with reference TRBV7-3 and TRBJ2-7 gives the whole variable domain GAGVSQTPSNKVTEKGKYVELRCDPISGHTALYWYRQSLGQGPEFLIYFQGTGAADDSGLPNDRFFAVRPEGSVSTLKIQRTERGDSAVYLCASSPSGGVTYEQYFGPGTRLTVT.

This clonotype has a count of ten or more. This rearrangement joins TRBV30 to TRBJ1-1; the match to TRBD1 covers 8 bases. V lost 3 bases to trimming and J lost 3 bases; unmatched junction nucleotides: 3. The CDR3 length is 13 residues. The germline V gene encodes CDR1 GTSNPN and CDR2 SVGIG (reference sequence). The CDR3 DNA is TGTGCCTGGAGCGGACAGGGTTACACTGAAGCTTTCTTT. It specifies CAWSGQGYTEAFF.

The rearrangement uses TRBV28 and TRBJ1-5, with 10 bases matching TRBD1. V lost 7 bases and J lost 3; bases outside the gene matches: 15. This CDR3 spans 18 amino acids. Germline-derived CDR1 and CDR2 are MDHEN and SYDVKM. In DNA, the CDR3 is TGTGCCAGCAACACTGCCCTGAGACAGGGGGCTTCCAATCAGCCCCAGCATTTT. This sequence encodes CASNTALRQGASNQPQHF.

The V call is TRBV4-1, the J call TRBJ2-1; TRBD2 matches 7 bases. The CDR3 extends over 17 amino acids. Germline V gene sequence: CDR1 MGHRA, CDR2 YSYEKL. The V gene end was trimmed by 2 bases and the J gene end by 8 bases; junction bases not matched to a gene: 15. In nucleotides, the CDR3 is TGCGCCAGCAGCCAATCCGCGGGAGCGGGATCTCTCGATGAGCAGTTCTTC. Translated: CASSQSAGAGSLDEQFF.

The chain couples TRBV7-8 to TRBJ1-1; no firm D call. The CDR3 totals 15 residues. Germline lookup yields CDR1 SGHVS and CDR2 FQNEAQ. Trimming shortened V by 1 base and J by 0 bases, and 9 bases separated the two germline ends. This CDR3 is CASSLVPGMNTEAFF. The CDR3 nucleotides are TGTGCCAGCAGCTTAGTCCCGGGTATGAACACTGAAGCTTTCTTT.

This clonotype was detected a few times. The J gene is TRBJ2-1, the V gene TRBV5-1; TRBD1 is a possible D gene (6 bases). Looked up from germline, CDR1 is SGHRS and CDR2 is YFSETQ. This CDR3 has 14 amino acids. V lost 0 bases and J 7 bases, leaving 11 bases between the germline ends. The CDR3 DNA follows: TGCGCCAGCAGCTTGGACAGGGCTGAGAATGAGCAGTTCTTC. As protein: CASSLDRAENEQFF.

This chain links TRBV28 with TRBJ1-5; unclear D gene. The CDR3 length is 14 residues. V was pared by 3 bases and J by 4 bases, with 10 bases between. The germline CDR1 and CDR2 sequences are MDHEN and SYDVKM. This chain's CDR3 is CASSFHRPNQPQHF. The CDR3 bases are TGTGCCAGCAGTTTTCACAGACCGAATCAGCCCCAGCATTTT. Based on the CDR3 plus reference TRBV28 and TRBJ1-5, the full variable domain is DVKVTQSSRYLVKRTGEKVFLECVQDMDHENMFWYRQDPGLGLRLIYFSYDVKMKEKGDIPEGYSVSREKKERFSLILESASTNQTSMYLCASSFHRPNQPQHFGDGTRLSIL.

The CDR3, as DNA: TGTGCCAGCAGTTACTTTAGGCGCCCGAGGCCTTACGAGCAGTACTTC. It is translated as CASSYFRRPRPYEQYF. The chain carries TRBV6-8 and TRBJ2-7; D is unclear. V dropped 1 base and J dropped 4 bases, with 17 bases sitting between them. Germline V CDR1 and CDR2: MNHGY, SAAAGT. The CDR3 is made up of 16 amino acids.

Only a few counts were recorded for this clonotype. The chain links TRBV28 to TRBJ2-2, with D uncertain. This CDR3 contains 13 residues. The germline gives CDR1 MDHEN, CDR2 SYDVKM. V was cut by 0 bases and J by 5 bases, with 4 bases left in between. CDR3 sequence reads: CASSLWGTGELFF. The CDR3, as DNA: TGTGCCAGCAGTTTATGGGGAACCGGGGAGCTGTTTTTT.

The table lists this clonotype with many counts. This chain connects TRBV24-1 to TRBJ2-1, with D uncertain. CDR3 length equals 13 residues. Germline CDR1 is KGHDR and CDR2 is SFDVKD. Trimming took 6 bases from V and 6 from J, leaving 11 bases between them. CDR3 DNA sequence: TGTGCCACCAGTCGTCTTGACTCCAATGAGCAGTTCTTC. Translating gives CATSRLDSNEQFF.

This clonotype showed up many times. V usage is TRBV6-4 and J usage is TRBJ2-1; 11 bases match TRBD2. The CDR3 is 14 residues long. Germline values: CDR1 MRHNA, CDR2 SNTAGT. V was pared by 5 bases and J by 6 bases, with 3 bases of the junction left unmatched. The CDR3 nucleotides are TGTGCCAGCAGTTTAGCGGGAGGGGTCAATGAGCAGTTCTTC. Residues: CASSLAGGVNEQFF.

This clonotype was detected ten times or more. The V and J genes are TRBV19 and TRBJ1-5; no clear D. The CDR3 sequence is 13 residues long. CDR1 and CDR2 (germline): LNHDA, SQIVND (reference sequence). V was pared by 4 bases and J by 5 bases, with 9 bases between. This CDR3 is CASSRGRDQPQHF. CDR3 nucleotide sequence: TGTGCCAGTAGTAGAGGGAGGGATCAGCCCCAGCATTTT. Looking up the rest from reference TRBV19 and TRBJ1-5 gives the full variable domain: DGGITQSPKYLFRKEGQNVTLSCEQNLNHDAMYWYRQDPGQGLRLIYYSQIVNDFQKGDIAEGYSVSREKKESFPLTVTSAQKNPTAFYLCASSRGRDQPQHFGDGTRLSIL.

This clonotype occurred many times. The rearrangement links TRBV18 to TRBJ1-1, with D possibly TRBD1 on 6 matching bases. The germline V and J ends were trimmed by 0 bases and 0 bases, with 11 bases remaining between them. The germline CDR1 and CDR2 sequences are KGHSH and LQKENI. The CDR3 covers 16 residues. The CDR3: CASSPPSGAMNTEAFF. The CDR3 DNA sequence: TGTGCCAGCTCACCACCGTCGGGGGCCATGAACACTGAAGCTTTCTTT.